Listed below are T cell receptor beta chains from one sample, sequenced in a study of T cell repertoires in cytomegalovirus infection. TCRdb re-called the reads with MiXCR, one entry per CDR3 protein. Found here are under 200,000 distinct CDR3 sequences, approximately 28% of them singletons; the top ten hold 30% to 35%. The sequencing sample was made of PBMCs. The source is a human donor in good health (CMV status not recorded). Some clones in this sample may be carry-over from other donors' samples. Each CDR3 is given with its conserved first and last residue. A D gene is named only where the DNA matches it firmly. Where a row states a size, it is once, few, many or the class of an expanded clone; other rows omit it.

D,V,J,size,CDR3,DNA
-,TRBV6-1,TRBJ2-7,few,CASSAQLVQEQYF,TGTGCCAGCAGTGCGCAACTAGTCCAGGAGCAGTACTTC
-,TRBV7-6,TRBJ2-6,many,CASSPSSGANVLTF,TGTGCCAGCAGCCCGAGCTCTGGGGCCAACGTCCTGACTTTC
-,TRBV7-8,TRBJ2-1,-,CASSLVDTTYNEQFF,TGTGCCAGCAGCTTAGTTGACACTACCTACAATGAGCAGTTCTTC
TRBD1,TRBV6-2/TRBV6-3,TRBJ1-1,few,CASRFITGATEAFF,TGTGCCAGCAGATTCATTACAGGGGCCACTGAAGCTTTCTTT
TRBD1,TRBV7-8,TRBJ1-1,once,CASSASTGDNTEAFF,TGTGCCAGCAGCGCCTCGACAGGGGACAACACTGAAGCTTTCTTT
TRBD1,TRBV10-2,TRBJ2-7,few,CASKQGVYEQYF,TGCGCCAGCAAACAGGGGGTATACGAGCAGTACTTC
-,TRBV29-1,TRBJ1-2,-,CSVAEPAYGYTF,TGCAGCGTTGCCGAGCCAGCCTATGGCTACACCTTC
-,TRBV7-2,TRBJ2-1,few,CASSLDRVNEQFF,TGTGCCAGCAGCTTAGACAGGGTAAATGAGCAGTTCTTC
-,TRBV2,TRBJ1-1,-,CASSVIAGIRKAFF,TGTGCCAGCAGTGTAATAGCGGGGATCCGAAAAGCTTTCTTT
-,TRBV12-3/TRBV12-4,TRBJ2-7,-,CASSVAGYEQYF,TGTGCCAGCTCCGTGGCGGGATACGAGCAGTACTTC